This T cell receptor (beta chain) was sequenced during a study of CD8 T cells in Susac syndrome (dated by TCRdb to the late 2010s). Broadly, across the study: Of the Susac syndrome patients who were sequenced, six had clinically active disease and eight were in clinical remission. Susac syndrome patients were therapy-naive, on corticosteroids (some also receiving IVIg), or on IVIg alone at blood withdrawal. Repertoire sequencing was used to test whether CD8+ T cell activation and differentiation in Susac syndrome was antigen driven. The research as a whole found: No clonal expansion was detected in the CD4+ T cell repertoire of Susac syndrome patients. The TCR sequencing and HLA analysis was acknowledged to have included a relatively small number of individuals.

CDR1 SQVTM and CDR2 ANQGSEA are derived from the germline V gene. V is clipped by 3 bases and J by 9 bases, and the sequence between their germline boundaries is 24 bases long. Including the terminal cysteine and phenylalanine, the CDR3 comprises 16 residues. Of the read, only the CDR3 DNA is kept; its 48 bases are in frame from base 1. To note about this clonotype: It has no known antigen specificity. No base-level quality is on record; no much larger clone is a single base apart.

Peripheral blood CD8+ and CD4+ T cells from healthy donors, Susac syndrome patients and multiple sclerosis patients were profiled by high-throughput TCR beta sequencing. Recently defined diagnostic criteria for definite or probable disease were met by the Susac syndrome patients. CD8+ TEMRA cells were enriched by FACS, while bulk CD8+ and CD4+ T cells were purified by magnetic negative isolation. Blood was collected in EDTA tubes and processed within 24 hours, with PBMCs isolated through density gradient centrifugation. PBMCs destined for TCR sequencing were cryopreserved in liquid nitrogen and later thawed in a 37 °C water bath. The sorted or isolated CD4+, CD8+ and CD8+ TEMRA cells had a purity of 90% or higher. RNA was extracted with the RNeasy kit and 0.5 to 1 ug was reverse transcribed using random hexamers. TCR beta CDR3 regions were amplified with the immunoSEQ multiplex PCR assay covering 54 Vbeta and 13 Jbeta segments. To correct PCR amplification bias, a synthetic template baseline was used for both primer optimization and computational correction. Turning to the authors' computational methods: Reads were annotated to V, D and J genes per IMGT and analyzed with immunoSEQ Analyzer, keeping only productive sequences. Clonality was calculated as one minus the Shannon entropy normalized by log2 of the number of productive unique sequences. For each patient and control, public and private clones were evaluated within the 100 most prevalent clones. Clones were defined as Susac-specific if absent from the healthy and MS cohorts, from some 1,000 published viral clones and from other ImmuneACCESS disease sequences. TCRdb cleaned the public reads at Q25 with fastp, built clones with MiXCR and kept in-frame beta chains. Entries are consolidated by CDR3 protein sequence, retaining the most common genes and DNA. It is TCRdb's table, rather than the study itself, that gives the V and J calls and clone size. The sample profile shows about 240,000 distinct CDR3 sequences; almost 97% of them were found once. Of the sample, about 0.095% is held by the ten largest clones.

The sample consisted of CD4+ T cells from PBMCs. This receptor chain uses TRBV29-1 and TRBJ2-1; the D region possibly corresponds to TRBD2 (6 bases align). This TCR was recovered from a human donor with Susac syndrome. This receptor has the CDR3 CSVEGGTSLMVTEQFF. The nucleotide sequence is given as TGCAGCGTTGAGGGGGGAACTAGTTTGATGGTTACTGAGCAGTTCTTC.